This T cell receptor beta chain is from a study of human T cells and chemical hapten exposure. Across the whole study: Application of 0.01% DPC to the upper back was done by patch test, with a reading at 6 days.

TCRdb itself ran the RACE reads through MiXCR, one entry per CDR3 protein. The sample contains roughly 380,000 distinct CDR3 sequences, roughly 4.8% of which appear only once. This clonotype has ten or more counts. Time point indicated: patch test 1, 2 weeks after DPC sensitization. As to treatment: therapeutic diphenylcyclopropenone sensitization with weekly scalp DPC. The CDR3 length is 17 residues. Losses at the gene ends were 0 bases for V and 6 bases for J; bases not matched to a gene: 12. Germline V lookup: CDR1 SGHAT, CDR2 FQNNGV. The sample was whole blood, taken in connection with sensitization to the hapten diphenylcyclopropenone (DPC). This TCR was sampled from a woman aged 45 to 65 with alopecia areata. Some clones in this sample may be carry-over from other donors' samples. The rearrangement joins TRBV11-2 to TRBJ2-7, with TRBD2 identical over 9 bases. CDR3 coding DNA: TGTGCCAGCAGCTTAGATTCCAGCGGGAGGATACGGGGCGAGCAGTACTTC. This encodes CASSLDSSGRIRGEQYF.